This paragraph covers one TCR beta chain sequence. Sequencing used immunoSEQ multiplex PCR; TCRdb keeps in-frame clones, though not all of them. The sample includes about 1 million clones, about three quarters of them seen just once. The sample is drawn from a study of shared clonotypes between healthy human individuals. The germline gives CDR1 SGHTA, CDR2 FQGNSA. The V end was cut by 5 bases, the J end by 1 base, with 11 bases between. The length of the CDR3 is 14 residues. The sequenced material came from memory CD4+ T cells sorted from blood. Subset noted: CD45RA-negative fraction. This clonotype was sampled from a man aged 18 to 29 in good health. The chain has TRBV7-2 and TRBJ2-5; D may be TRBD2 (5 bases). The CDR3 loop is CASSGSRVQETQYF. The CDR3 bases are TGTGCCAGCAGCGGGTCGCGGGTCCAAGAGACCCAGTACTTC.